This record concerns one T cell receptor beta chain sequence. Clones were read by immunoSEQ multiplex PCR, and TCRdb kept only the in-frame ones, dropping some. The sample includes over 400,000 clones, 92% of them seen just once. These data are taken from a study of Ad26.COV2.S vaccination and SARS-CoV-2 variants. Study-level information: Participant was drawn from the COV1001 Ad26.COV2.S trial arm.

Documented treatment: approximately 18 received Ad26.COV2.S at low or high dose, single or two shots; about five received placebo; per-sample allocation not given. Day 63 after the first vaccine or placebo injection was the time point for sampling. The CDR3 totals 13 residues. Germline lookup yields CDR1 LNHDA and CDR2 SQIVND (reference sequence). Trimming removed 3 bases at V and 3 bases at J, with 9 bases between. This TCR was recovered from a person between 18 and 65 years old who received the Ad26.COV2.S COVID-19 vaccine or a placebo. V usage is TRBV19 and J usage is TRBJ2-7, with D possibly called TRBD1 or TRBD2 (5 bases each). Here the sequenced sample was peripheral blood, taken in a trial of Ad26.COV2.S vaccine versus placebo. CDR3 sequence reads: CASSMGVIYEQYF. The CDR3 region has the DNA TGTGCCAGTAGTATGGGGGTAATCTACGAGCAGTACTTC.